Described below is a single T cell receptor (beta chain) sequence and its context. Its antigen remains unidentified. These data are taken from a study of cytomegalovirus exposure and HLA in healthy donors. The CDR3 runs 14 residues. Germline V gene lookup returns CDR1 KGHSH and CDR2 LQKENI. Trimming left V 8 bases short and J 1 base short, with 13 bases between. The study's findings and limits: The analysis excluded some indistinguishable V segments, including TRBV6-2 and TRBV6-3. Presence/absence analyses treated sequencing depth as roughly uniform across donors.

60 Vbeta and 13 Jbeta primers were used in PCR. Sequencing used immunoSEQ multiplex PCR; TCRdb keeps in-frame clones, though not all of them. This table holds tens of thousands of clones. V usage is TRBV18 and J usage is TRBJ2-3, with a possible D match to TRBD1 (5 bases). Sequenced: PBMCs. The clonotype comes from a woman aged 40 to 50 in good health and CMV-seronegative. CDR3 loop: CASAQGPGTDTQYF. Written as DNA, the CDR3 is TGTGCCAGCGCGCAGGGCCCGGGCACAGATACGCAGTATTTT. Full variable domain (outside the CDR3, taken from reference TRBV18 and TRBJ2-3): NAGVMQNPRHLVRRRGQEARLRCSPMKGHSHVYWYRQLPEEGLKFMVYLQKENIIDESGMPKERFSAEFPKEGPSILRIQQVVRGDSAAYFCASAQGPGTDTQYFGPGTRLTVL.